These T cell receptor beta chains were read from a single sample in a study of T-cell reconstitution after alpha-beta-depleted transplantation in children. TCRdb independently ran MiXCR on the PCR reads; one entry per CDR3 protein. The sample carries about 600,000 distinct CDR3 sequences, under 25% recorded once. This sample comprised PBMCs, mostly from graft donor cells, obtained 360 days after TCRalphabeta/CD19-depleted stem cell transplant. The receptors come from a boy less than two years old who had a stem cell transplant for acute myeloid leukemia, so the T cells may come from the graft donor. The CDR3 runs from the conserved cysteine through the conserved F or W. The D gene is left open where the match is weak. A row's size may be missing; if present it is once, few, many or a size class.

clone_size d_call j_call v_call cdr3_aa cdr3_nt
many - TRBJ1-5 TRBV12-3/TRBV12-4 CASTAVGLDQPQHF TGTGCCAGCACCGCGGTGGGCCTAGATCAGCCCCAGCATTTT
few TRBD2 TRBJ2-1 TRBV20-1 CSPTSVKDGEQFF TGCAGTCCGACTAGCGTCAAGGACGGGGAGCAGTTCTTC
- TRBD1 TRBJ2-7 TRBV4-3 CASSQEDGTGGFYEQYF TGCGCCAGCAGCCAAGAGGACGGGACAGGGGGCTTCTACGAGCAGTACTTC
- - TRBJ2-3 TRBV27 CASSFMARTDTQYF TGTGCCAGCAGTTTCATGGCGCGCACAGATACGCAGTATTTT
- TRBD2 TRBJ2-1 TRBV7-2 CASSYVRRGGNEQFF TGTGCCAGCAGCTACGTACGCCGGGGGGGGAATGAGCAGTTCTTC
many - TRBJ2-4 TRBV20-1 CSARAQRLAKNIQYF TGCAGTGCTAGAGCTCAGCGTCTAGCCAAAAACATTCAGTACTTC
few - TRBJ2-1 TRBV7-8 CASSRPGLVRFEQFF TGTGCCAGCAGCCGACCGGGACTCGTACGTTTTGAGCAGTTCTTC
many TRBD1 TRBJ1-3 TRBV20-1 CSAAGQGPYSGNTIYF TGCAGTGCTGCGGGACAGGGGCCTTACTCTGGAAACACCATATATTTT
many - TRBJ2-1 TRBV9 CASSVGRPYNEQFF TGTGCCAGCAGCGTTGGACGGCCCTACAATGAGCAGTTCTTC
- TRBD2 TRBJ2-5 TRBV7-2 CASSLPSGGPTQETQYF TGTGCCAGCAGCCTCCCTAGCGGGGGTCCAACTCAAGAGACCCAGTACTTC
many - TRBJ2-3 TRBV4-1 CASSQPLVSAQYF TGCGCCAGCAGCCAACCACTAGTGAGCGCGCAGTATTTT
many - TRBJ2-7 TRBV14 CASSQVSGYEQYF TGTGCCAGCAGCCAAGTATCCGGCTACGAGCAGTACTTC
many TRBD1 TRBJ2-3 TRBV20-1 CSAPQGAGDTQYF TGCAGTGCTCCACAGGGGGCTGGTGATACGCAGTATTTT